This T cell receptor (beta chain) was documented in a study of T cell repertoires in cytomegalovirus infection. Study-level information: CMV infection and matching HLA type were both indicated by public TCR beta signatures.

TCRdb passed the reads through MiXCR, listing each CDR3 protein once. The sample includes some 320,000 distinct CDR3 sequences, more than 8% of them seen just once. Study-wide points: HLA-C-restricted CMV-specific TCR beta clonotypes prevailed in the ex vivo response.

V was pared by 5 bases and J by 6 bases, with 9 bases of the junction left unmatched. The CDR3 is made up of 14 amino acids. Germline loops: CDR1 MNHEY, CDR2 SMNVEV (reference sequence). This clonotype was picked up a small number of times. What it recognizes is unknown. This chain links TRBV27 with TRBJ2-7, with 8 positions matching TRBD1. The TCR originated in a human donor in good health (CMV status not recorded). Some clones in this sample may be carry-over from other donors' samples. Sequenced: PBMCs. This chain's CDR3 is CASSPGGQELEQYF. Here the CDR3 DNA reads TGTGCCAGCAGTCCAGGGGGCCAGGAGCTCGAGCAGTACTTC.